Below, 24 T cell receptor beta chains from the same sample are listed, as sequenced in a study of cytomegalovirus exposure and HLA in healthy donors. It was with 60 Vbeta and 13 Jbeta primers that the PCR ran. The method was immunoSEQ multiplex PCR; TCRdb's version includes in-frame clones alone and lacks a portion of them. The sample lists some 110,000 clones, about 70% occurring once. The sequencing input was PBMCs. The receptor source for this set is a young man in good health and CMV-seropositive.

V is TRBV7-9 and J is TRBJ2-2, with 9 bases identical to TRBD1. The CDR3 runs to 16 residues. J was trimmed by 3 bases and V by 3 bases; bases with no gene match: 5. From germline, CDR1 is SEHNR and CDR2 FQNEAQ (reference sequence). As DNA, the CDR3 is TGTGCCAGCAGCTTTACTTGGACAGGGGACACCGGGGAGCTGTTTTTT. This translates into CASSFTWTGDTGELFF.

CDR3 nucleotides: TGTGCCAGCTCACCCCCGGGGAAGACCCAGTACTTC. This sequence encodes CASSPPGKTQYF. V and J are TRBV18 and TRBJ2-5, with D possibly TRBD2 on 5 matching bases. The germline V and J ends were trimmed by 3 bases and 6 bases, with 8 bases remaining between them. The CDR3 loop spans 12 amino acids. Germline V gene sequence: CDR1 KGHSH, CDR2 LQKENI.

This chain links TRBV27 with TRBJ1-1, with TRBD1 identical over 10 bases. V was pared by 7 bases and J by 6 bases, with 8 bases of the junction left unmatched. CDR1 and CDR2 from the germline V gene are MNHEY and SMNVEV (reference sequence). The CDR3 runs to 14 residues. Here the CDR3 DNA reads TGTGCCAGCATACCGGGACAGGGGTACGCTGAAGCTTTCTTT. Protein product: CASIPGQGYAEAFF.

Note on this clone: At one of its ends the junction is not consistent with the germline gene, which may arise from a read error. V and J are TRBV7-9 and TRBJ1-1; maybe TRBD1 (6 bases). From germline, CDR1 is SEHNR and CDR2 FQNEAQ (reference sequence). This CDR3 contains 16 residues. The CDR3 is CASSLYGGRRGTEAFF. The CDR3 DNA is TGTGCCAGCAGCTTGTACGGGGGGCGCCGGGGCACTGAAGCTTTTTTT.

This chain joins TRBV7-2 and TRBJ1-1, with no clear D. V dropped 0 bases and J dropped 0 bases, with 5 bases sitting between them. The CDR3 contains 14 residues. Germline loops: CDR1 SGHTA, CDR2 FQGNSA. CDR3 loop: CASSLAQMNTEAFF. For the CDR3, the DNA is TGTGCCAGCAGCTTAGCACAAATGAACACTGAAGCTTTCTTT. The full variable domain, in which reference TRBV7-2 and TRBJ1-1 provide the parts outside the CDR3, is GAGVSQSPSNKVTEKGKDVELRCDPISGHTALYWYRQSLGQGLEFLIYFQGNSAPDKSGLPSDRFSAERTGGSVSTLTIQRTQQEDSAVYLCASSLAQMNTEAFFGQGTRLTVV.

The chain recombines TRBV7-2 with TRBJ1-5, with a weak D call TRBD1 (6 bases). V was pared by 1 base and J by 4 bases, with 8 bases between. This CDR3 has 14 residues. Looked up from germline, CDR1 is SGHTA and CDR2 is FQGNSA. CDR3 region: CASSLGTANQPQHF. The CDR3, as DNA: TGTGCCAGCAGCTTAGGGACAGCTAATCAGCCCCAGCATTTT. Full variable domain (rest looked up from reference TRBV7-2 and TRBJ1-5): GAGVSQSPSNKVTEKGKDVELRCDPISGHTALYWYRQSLGQGLEFLIYFQGNSAPDKSGLPSDRFSAERTGGSVSTLTIQRTQQEDSAVYLCASSLGTANQPQHFGDGTRLSIL.

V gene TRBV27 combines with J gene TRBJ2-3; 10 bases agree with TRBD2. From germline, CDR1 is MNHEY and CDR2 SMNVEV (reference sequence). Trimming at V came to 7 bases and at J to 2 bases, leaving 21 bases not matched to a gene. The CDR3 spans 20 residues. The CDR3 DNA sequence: TGTGCCAGCACCTCCGGGCTAGCGGGGGATCAACCCAGGTACACAGATACGCAGTATTTT. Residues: CASTSGLAGDQPRYTDTQYF.

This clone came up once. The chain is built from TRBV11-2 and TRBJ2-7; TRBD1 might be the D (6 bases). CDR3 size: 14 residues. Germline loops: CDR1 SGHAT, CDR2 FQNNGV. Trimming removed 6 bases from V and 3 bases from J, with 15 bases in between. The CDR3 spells CASSSTGLIYEQYV. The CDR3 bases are TGTGCCAGCAGTTCAACAGGGTTGATCTACGAGCAGTACGTC.

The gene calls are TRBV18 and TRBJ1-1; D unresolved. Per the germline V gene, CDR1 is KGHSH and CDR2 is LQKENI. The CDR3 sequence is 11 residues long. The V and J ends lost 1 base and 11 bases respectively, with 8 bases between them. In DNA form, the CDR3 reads TGTGCCAGCTCACCACTTAATGAGGCTTTCTTT. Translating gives CASSPLNEAFF.

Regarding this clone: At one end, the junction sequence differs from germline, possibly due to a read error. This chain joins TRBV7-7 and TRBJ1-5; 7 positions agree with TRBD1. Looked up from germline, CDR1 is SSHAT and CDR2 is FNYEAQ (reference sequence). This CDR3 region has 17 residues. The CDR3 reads CASSLGPQDRLNQPQHF. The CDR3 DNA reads TGTGCTAGCAGCTTAGGGCCCCAGGACAGGCTAAATCAGCCCCAGCATTTT.

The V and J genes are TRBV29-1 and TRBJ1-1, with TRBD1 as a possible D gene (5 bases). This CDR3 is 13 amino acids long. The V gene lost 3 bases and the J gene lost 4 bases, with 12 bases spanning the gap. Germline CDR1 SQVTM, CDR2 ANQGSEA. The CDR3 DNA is TGCAGCGTTGATCTGGGGGGTTCCACTGAAGCTTTCTTT. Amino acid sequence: CSVDLGGSTEAFF.

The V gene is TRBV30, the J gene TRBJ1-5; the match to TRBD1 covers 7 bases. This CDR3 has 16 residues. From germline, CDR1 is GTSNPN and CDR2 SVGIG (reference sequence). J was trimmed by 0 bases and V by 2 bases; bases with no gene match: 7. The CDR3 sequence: CAWSKGQSYSNQPQHF. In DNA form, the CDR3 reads TGTGCCTGGAGTAAGGGACAGAGCTATAGCAATCAGCCCCAGCATTTT.

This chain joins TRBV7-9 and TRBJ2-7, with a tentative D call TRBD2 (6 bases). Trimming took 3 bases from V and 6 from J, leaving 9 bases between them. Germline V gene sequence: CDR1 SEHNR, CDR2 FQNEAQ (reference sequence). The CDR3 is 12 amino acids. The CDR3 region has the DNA TGTGCCAGCAGCTTGGCGGGGATCGAGCAGTACGTC. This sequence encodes CASSLAGIEQYV.

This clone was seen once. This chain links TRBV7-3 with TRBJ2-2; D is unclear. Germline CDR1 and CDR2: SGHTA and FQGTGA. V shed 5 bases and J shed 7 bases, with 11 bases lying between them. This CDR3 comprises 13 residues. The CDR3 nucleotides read TGTGCCAGCAGCCTATTTCCCCTCGGGGAGCTGTTTTTT. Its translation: CASSLFPLGELFF.

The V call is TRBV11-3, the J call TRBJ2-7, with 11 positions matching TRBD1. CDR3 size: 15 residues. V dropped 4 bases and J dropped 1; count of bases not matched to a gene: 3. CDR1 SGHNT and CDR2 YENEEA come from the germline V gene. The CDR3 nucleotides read TGTGCCAGCAGCTCAGGACAGGGGGCATCCTACGAGCAGTACTTC. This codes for CASSSGQGASYEQYF. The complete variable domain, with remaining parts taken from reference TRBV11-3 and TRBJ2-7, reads EAGVVQSPRYKIIEKKQPVAFWCNPISGHNTLYWYLQNLGQGPELLIRYENEEAVDDSQLPKDRFSAERLKGVDSTLKIQPAELGDSAVYLCASSSGQGASYEQYFGPGTRLTVT.

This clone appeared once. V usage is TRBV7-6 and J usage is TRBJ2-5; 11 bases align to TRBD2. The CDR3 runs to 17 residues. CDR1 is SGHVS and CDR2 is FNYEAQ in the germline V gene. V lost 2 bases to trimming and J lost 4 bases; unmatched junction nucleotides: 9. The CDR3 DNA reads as TGTGCCAGCAGCTTAAGACTAGCGGGGTTCCGGGGAGAGACCCAGTACTTC. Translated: CASSLRLAGFRGETQYF.

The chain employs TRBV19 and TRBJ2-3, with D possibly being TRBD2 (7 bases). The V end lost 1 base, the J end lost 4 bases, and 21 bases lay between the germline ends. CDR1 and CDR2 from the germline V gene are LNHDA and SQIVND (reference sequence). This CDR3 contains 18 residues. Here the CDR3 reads CASSIGRWGGPGADTQYF. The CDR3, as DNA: TGTGCCAGTAGTATAGGTCGGTGGGGGGGGCCAGGAGCAGATACGCAGTATTTT.

The CDR3 region is CASSEWGQGGTEAFF. The CDR3 DNA reads as TGTGCCAGCAGTGAATGGGGACAGGGAGGCACTGAAGCTTTCTTT. The rearrangement uses TRBV6-1 and TRBJ1-1, with TRBD1 identical over 9 bases. Germline assignment: CDR1 MNHNS and CDR2 SASEGT. With V trimmed by 2 bases and J by 4 bases, 5 bases remained unmatched. This CDR3 comprises 15 residues.

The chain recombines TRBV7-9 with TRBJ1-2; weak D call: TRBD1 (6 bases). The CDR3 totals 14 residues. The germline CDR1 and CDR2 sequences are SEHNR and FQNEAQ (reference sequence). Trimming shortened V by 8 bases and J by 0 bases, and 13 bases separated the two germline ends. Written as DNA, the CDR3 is TGTGCCAGCGGTGAGGACAGCACTAACTATGGCTACACCTTC. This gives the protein CASGEDSTNYGYTF.

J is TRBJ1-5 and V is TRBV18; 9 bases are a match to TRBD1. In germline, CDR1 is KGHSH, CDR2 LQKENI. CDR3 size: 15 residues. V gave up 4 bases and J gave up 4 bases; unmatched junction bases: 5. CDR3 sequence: CASSLGTGRNQPQHF. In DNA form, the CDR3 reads TGTGCCAGCTCACTAGGGACAGGGCGTAATCAGCCCCAGCATTTT.

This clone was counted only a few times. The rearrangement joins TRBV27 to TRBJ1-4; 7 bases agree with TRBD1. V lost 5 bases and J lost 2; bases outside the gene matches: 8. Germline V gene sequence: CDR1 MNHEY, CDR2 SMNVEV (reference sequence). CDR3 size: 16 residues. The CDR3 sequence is CASSPTGRKTNEKLFF. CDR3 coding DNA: TGTGCCAGCAGTCCGACAGGGAGGAAGACTAATGAAAAACTGTTTTTT.

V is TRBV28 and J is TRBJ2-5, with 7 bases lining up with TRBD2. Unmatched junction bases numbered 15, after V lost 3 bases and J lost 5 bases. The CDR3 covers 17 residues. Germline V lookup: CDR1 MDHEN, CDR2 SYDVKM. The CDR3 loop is CASSFGVGAAGGETQYF. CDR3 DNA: TGTGCCAGCAGTTTTGGGGTTGGGGCCGCCGGGGGGGAGACCCAGTACTTC.

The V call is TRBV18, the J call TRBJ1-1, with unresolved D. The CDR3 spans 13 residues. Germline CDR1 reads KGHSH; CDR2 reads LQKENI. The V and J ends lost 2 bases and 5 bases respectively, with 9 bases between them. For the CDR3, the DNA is TGTGCCAGCTCACCAGTGGAGGGTACTGAAGCTTTCTTT. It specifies CASSPVEGTEAFF.

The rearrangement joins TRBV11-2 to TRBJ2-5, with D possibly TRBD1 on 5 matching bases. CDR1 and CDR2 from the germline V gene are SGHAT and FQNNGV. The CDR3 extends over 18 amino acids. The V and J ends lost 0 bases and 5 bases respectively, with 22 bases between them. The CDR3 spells CASSLDQYGAGSRETQYF. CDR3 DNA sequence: TGTGCCAGCAGCTTAGATCAGTATGGGGCAGGGTCGAGGGAGACCCAGTACTTC. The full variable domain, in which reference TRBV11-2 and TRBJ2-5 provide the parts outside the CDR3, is EAGVAQSPRYKIIEKRQSVAFWCNPISGHATLYWYQQILGQGPKLLIQFQNNGVVDDSQLPKDRFSAERLKGVDSTLKIQPAKLEDSAVYLCASSLDQYGAGSRETQYFGPGTRLLVL.